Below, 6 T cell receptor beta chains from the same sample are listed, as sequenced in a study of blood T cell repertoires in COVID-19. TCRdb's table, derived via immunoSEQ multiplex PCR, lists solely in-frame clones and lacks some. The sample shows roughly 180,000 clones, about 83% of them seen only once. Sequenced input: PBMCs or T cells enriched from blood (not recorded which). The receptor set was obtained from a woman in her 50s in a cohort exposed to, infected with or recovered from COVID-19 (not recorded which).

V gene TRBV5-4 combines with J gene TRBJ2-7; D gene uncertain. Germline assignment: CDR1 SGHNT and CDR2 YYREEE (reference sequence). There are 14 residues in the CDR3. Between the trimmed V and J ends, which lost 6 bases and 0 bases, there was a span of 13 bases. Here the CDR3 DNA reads TGTGCCAGCACAGCCGGGTTAAGCTCCTACGAGCAGTACTTC. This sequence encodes CASTAGLSSYEQYF.

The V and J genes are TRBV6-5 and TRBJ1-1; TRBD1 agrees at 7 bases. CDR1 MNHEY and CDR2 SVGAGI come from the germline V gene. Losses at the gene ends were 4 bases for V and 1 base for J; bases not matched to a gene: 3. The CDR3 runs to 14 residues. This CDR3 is CASSLGQSNTEAFF. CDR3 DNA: TGTGCCAGCAGTTTGGGACAGTCGAACACTGAAGCTTTCTTT.

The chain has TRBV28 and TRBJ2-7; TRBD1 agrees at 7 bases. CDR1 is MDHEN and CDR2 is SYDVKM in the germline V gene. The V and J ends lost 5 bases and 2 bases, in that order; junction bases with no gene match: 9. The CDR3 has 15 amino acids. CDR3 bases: TGTGCCAGCAGTGGGGAGACGGACAGGACCTACGAGCAGTACTTC. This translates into CASSGETDRTYEQYF.

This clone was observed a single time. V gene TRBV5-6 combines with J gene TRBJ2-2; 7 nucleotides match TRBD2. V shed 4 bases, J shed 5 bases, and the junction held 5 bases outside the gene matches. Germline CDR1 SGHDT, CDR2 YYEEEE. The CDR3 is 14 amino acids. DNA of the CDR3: TGTGCCAGCAGCCAAATGGGAGGGACCGGGGAGCTGTTTTTT. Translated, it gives CASSQMGGTGELFF.

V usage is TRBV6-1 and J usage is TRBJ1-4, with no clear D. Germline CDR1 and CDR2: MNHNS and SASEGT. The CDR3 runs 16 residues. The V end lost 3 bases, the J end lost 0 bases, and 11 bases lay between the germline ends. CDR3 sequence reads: CASSDDTLATNEKLFF. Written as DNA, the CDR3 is TGTGCCAGCAGTGATGATACACTAGCAACTAATGAAAAACTGTTTTTT.

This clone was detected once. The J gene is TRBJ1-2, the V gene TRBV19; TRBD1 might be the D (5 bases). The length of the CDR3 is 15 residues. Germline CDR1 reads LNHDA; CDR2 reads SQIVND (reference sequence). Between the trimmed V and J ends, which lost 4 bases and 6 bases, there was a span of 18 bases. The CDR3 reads CASSNQGSLLHGYTF. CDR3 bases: TGTGCCAGTAGTAACCAGGGATCCCTCCTTCATGGCTACACCTTC.